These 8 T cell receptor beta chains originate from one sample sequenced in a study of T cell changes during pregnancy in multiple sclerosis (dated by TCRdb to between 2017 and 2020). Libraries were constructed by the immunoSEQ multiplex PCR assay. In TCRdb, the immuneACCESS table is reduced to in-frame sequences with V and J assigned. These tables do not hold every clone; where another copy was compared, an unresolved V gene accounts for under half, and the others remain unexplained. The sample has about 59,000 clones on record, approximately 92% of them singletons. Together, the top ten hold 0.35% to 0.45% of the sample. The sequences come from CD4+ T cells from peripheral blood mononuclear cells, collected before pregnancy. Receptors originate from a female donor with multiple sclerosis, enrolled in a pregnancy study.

The CDR3 nucleotides read TGTGCCAGCAGCCCTAGGGGAGGCGGAGAGACCCAGTACTTC. Its protein is CASSPRGGGETQYF. The chain recombines TRBV11-2 with TRBJ2-5; perhaps TRBD2 as D (6 bases). Trimming shortened V by 5 bases and J by 4 bases, and 14 bases separated the two germline ends. The CDR3 is 14 residues long. Germline V gene sequence: CDR1 SGHAT, CDR2 FQNNGV.

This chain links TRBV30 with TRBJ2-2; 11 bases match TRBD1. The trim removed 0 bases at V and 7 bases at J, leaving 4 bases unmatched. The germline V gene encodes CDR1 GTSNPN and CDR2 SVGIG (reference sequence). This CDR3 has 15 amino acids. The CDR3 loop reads CAWSVLGQGVGELFF. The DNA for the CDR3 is TGTGCCTGGAGTGTACTGGGACAGGGGGTCGGGGAGCTGTTTTTT.

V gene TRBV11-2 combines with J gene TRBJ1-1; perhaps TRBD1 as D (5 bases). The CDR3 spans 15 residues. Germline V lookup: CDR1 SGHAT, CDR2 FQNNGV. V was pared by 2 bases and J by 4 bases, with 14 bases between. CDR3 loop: CASSLWGPRRTEAFF. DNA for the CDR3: TGTGCCAGCAGCTTATGGGGCCCCAGACGCACTGAAGCTTTCTTT.

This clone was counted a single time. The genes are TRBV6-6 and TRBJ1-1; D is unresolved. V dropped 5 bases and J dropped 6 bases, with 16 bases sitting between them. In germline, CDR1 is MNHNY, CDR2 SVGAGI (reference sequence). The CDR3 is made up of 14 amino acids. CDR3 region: CASSTSHGGAEAFF. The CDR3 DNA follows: TGTGCCAGCAGTACCTCCCATGGCGGGGCTGAAGCTTTCTTT.

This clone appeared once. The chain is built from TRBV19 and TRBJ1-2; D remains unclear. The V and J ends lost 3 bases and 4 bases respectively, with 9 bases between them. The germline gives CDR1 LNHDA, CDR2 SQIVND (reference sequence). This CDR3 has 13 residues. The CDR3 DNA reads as TGTGCCAGTAGTATTATAGGGAGCTATGGCTACACCTTC. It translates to CASSIIGSYGYTF.

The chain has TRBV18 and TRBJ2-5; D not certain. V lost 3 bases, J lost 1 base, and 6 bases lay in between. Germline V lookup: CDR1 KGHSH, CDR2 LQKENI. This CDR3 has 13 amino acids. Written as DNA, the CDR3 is TGTGCCAGCTCACCCCAGATCCAAGAGACCCAGTACTTC. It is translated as CASSPQIQETQYF.

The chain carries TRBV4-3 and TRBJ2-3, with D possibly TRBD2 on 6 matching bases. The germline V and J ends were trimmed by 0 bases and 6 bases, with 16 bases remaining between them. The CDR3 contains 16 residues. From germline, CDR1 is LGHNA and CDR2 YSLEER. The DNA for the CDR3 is TGCGCCAGCAGCCAAGAAAGTGGAGGGAAACGCGATACGCAGTATTTT. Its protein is CASSQESGGKRDTQYF.

The CDR3 region is CASKSGTGVAGELFF. CDR3 nucleotides: TGTGCCAGCAAATCCGGGACAGGGGTAGCCGGGGAGCTGTTTTTT. The chain recombines TRBV6-1 with TRBJ2-2, with 10 bases identical to TRBD1. J lost 6 bases, V lost 7 bases, and 8 bases had no gene match. Germline values: CDR1 MNHNS, CDR2 SASEGT. This CDR3 contains 15 residues.